Shown below are 6 T cell receptor beta chains from a single sample sequenced in a study of T cell repertoires in cytomegalovirus infection. TCRdb re-derived calls from the reads in MiXCR, one entry per CDR3 protein. The sample lists 680,000 or so distinct CDR3 sequences; 35% to 45% were seen once. Sequenced material: PBMCs. The origin of the receptors is a human donor in good health (CMV status not recorded). Some clones in this sample may be carry-over from other donors' samples.

The rearrangement uses TRBV6-1 and TRBJ2-1, with D possibly being TRBD2 (6 bases). Germline loops: CDR1 MNHNS, CDR2 SASEGT. The CDR3 loop spans 12 amino acids. V gave up 6 bases and J gave up 7 bases, with 10 bases separating them. The CDR3 region has the DNA TGTGCCAGCAGCCGGGGGACTAATGAGCAGTTCTTC. Its protein is CASSRGTNEQFF.

V usage is TRBV12-3 or TRBV12-4 and J usage is TRBJ1-3; D is possibly TRBD1 (5 bases). The CDR3 is 13 amino acids. Deletions cut 7 bases from V and 8 bases from J, with 15 bases between. The CDR3 DNA reads TGTGCCAGCATGAAACCAAGGGGTGACACCATATATTTT. Translated: CASMKPRGDTIYF.

This clonotype was counted ten times or more. The rearrangement joins TRBV7-2 to TRBJ2-7; tentatively, D is TRBD1 (6 bases). Germline V gives CDR1 SGHTA, CDR2 FQGNSA. Trimming pared 8 bases from V and 3 bases from J, leaving 20 bases between. The CDR3 sequence is 15 residues long. This chain's CDR3 is CASSSGGYGLYEQYF. CDR3 in DNA: TGTGCCAGCTCCAGTGGGGGCTACGGCCTCTACGAGCAGTACTTC.

This clonotype was detected ten times or more. This chain links TRBV28 with TRBJ2-7; D call uncertain. The CDR3 sequence is 11 residues long. The V end was cut by 9 bases, the J end by 0 bases, with 6 bases between. From germline, CDR1 is MDHEN and CDR2 SYDVKM. The DNA for the CDR3 is TGTGCCAGTAGTACCTCCTACGAGCAGTACTTC. This codes for CASSTSYEQYF.

V is TRBV28 and J is TRBJ1-2; D is ambiguous. The germline V gene has CDR1 MDHEN and CDR2 SYDVKM. CDR3 length: 13 residues. V dropped 0 bases and J dropped 5 bases, with 7 bases sitting between them. CDR3 sequence (DNA): TGTGCCAGCAGTTTATGGTCCGGTTATGGCTACACCTTC. Translating it yields CASSLWSGYGYTF.

This sequence joins TRBV28 and TRBJ1-1; maybe TRBD1 (5 bases). Germline V lookup: CDR1 MDHEN, CDR2 SYDVKM. The CDR3 has 15 amino acids. The ends were cut back, 7 bases at V and 5 bases at J, with 20 bases in the middle. The CDR3 loop is CASNAAGTASTEAFF. For the CDR3, the DNA is TGTGCCAGCAATGCTGCCGGGACTGCTTCAACTGAAGCTTTCTTT.